The present T cell receptor beta chain was sequenced within a study of shared clonotypes between healthy human individuals. Looking at the study overall: The composition of the donors was a couple of women and a few men aged 18 to 49.

This clone was recorded a few times. The V end was cut by 3 bases, the J end by 10 bases, with 15 bases between. Germline V lookup: CDR1 SEHNR, CDR2 FQNEAQ (reference sequence). This CDR3 has 13 amino acids. Repertoires were generated with immunoSEQ multiplex PCR, while TCRdb's copy carries only in-frame clones and drops some. Counted here are 2 million to 2.5 million clones, approximately 95% occurring once; the ten biggest clones make up 0.39%. This rearrangement joins TRBV7-9 to TRBJ1-1, with D unclear. The receptor was derived from a man younger than 35 in good health. Some clones in this sample may be carry-over from other donors' samples. Sequencing used naive CD4+ T cells from PBMCs. Subset here: CD45RA+ positively selected. The CDR3 loop is CASSFPPAGRAFF. The DNA for the CDR3 is TGTGCCAGCAGCTTCCCGCCGGCAGGTAGAGCTTTCTTT.